What follows are 10 T cell receptor beta chains derived from one specimen sequenced in a study of cytotoxic CD8 clonotypes in ibrutinib-treated CLL. Sequencing was performed with immunoSEQ multiplex PCR; in TCRdb, only in-frame clones are kept and a portion is missing. Of 120,000 to 150,000 clones in the sample, more than 85% were seen once. The sequenced sample was PBMCs, obtained after 12 months of ibrutinib treatment. The receptors shown here come from a human donor with chronic lymphocytic leukemia.

CDR3 coding DNA: TGTGCCAGCAGTTCCGATAGGTCCGGGGAGCTGTTTTTT. The encoded protein is CASSSDRSGELFF. The chain joins TRBV6-5 to TRBJ2-2; D uncertain. The CDR3 spans 13 residues. Germline CDR1 reads MNHEY; CDR2 reads SVGAGI. Trimming left V 4 bases short and J 6 bases short, with 9 bases between.

This chain joins TRBV28 and TRBJ2-7; no clear D. CDR1 and CDR2 from the germline V gene are MDHEN and SYDVKM. Between the trimmed V and J ends, which lost 5 bases and 4 bases, there was a span of 9 bases. The CDR3 has 12 residues. This CDR3 reads CASSQGYYEQYF. As DNA, the CDR3 is TGTGCCAGCAGTCAAGGGTATTACGAGCAGTACTTC.

The genes are TRBV18 and TRBJ2-2; D not certain. Looked up from germline, CDR1 is KGHSH and CDR2 is LQKENI. V lost 5 bases, J lost 0 bases, and 13 bases lay in between. The CDR3 contains 16 residues. This CDR3 reads CASSFGSPANTGELFF. CDR3 sequence (DNA): TGTGCCAGCTCATTTGGTAGCCCTGCGAACACCGGGGAGCTGTTTTTT.

The chain combines TRBV7-9 with TRBJ1-1, with 7 bases lining up with TRBD1. Germline lookup yields CDR1 SEHNR and CDR2 FQNEAQ (reference sequence). The V gene end was trimmed by 4 bases and the J gene end by 9 bases; junction bases not matched to a gene: 14. This CDR3 has 15 residues. For the CDR3, the DNA is TGTGCCAGCAGCTCCCGCCCGGACCAGACAGGGAAAGCTTTCTTT. Its protein is CASSSRPDQTGKAFF.

The J gene is TRBJ1-2, the V gene TRBV5-4; D not resolved. With 0 bases removed from V and 2 bases from J, the gap between germline ends came to 8 bases. Germline lookup yields CDR1 SGHNT and CDR2 YYREEE (reference sequence). The CDR3 covers 14 residues. For the CDR3, the DNA is TGTGCCAGCAGCTTGGGGCAGCCGAACTATGGCTACACCTTC. Amino acids: CASSLGQPNYGYTF.

The CDR3 sequence: CASSFSSGELFF. The CDR3 coding sequence is TGTGCCAGCAGTTTCAGTTCCGGGGAGCTGTTTTTT. The chain carries TRBV28 and TRBJ2-2; D gene uncertain. The CDR3 is made up of 12 amino acids. Germline assignment: CDR1 MDHEN and CDR2 SYDVKM. Trimming cost V 3 bases and J 6 bases, with 5 bases left between them.

This rearrangement joins TRBV6-5 to TRBJ2-7; D is uncertain. V lost 6 bases, J lost 0 bases, and 12 bases lay in between. This CDR3 is 14 amino acids long. Germline CDR1 reads MNHEY; CDR2 reads SVGAGI. The CDR3 region is CASSPSEFSYEQYF. CDR3 nucleotides: TGTGCCAGCAGCCCATCAGAGTTCTCCTACGAGCAGTACTTC.

The chain employs TRBV5-6 and TRBJ2-3; possible D gene TRBD1, 6 bases. The CDR3 is 13 amino acids. Trimming removed 5 bases from V and 9 bases from J, with 16 bases in between. From germline, CDR1 is SGHDT and CDR2 YYEEEE. CDR3 bases: TGTGCCAGCAGGTCACAGGGATGGGGGACGCAGTATTTT. It is translated as CASRSQGWGTQYF.

This clone occurred once. The chain has TRBV18 and TRBJ1-4; TRBD1 matches 9 bases. Germline trimming cut 3 bases from V and 8 bases from J; bases unmatched to any gene: 7. Germline V gene sequence: CDR1 KGHSH, CDR2 LQKENI. CDR3 size: 15 residues. CDR3: CASSPLDRGDEKLFF. In DNA form, the CDR3 reads TGTGCCAGCTCACCCCTCGACAGGGGGGACGAAAAACTGTTTTTT.

The chain combines TRBV6-5 with TRBJ2-7; no firm D call. The germline V gene encodes CDR1 MNHEY and CDR2 SVGAGI. The V end lost 0 bases, the J end lost 1 base, and 7 bases lay between the germline ends. This CDR3 contains 14 residues. The CDR3 here is CASSYSLVSYEQYF. The CDR3 DNA is TGTGCCAGCAGTTACTCTCTGGTTTCCTACGAGCAGTACTTC.